One and the same sample provided the 18 T cell receptor beta chains below, sequenced in a study of OX40 agonist ivuxolimab in advanced cancers. Here immunoSEQ multiplex PCR was the method, and the copy in TCRdb shows in-frame clones only, minus some. The sample carries about 83,000 clones, over 75% recorded once. This specimen was CD4+ or CD8+ T cells sorted from blood, taken in a trial of the OX40 agonist ivuxolimab. These receptors all stem from an adult with an advanced solid tumor such as melanoma, head and neck, liver or kidney cancer.

J is TRBJ2-7 and V is TRBV27, with a weak D call TRBD1 (5 bases). The CDR3 consists of 15 residues. CDR1 is MNHEY and CDR2 is SMNVEV in the germline V gene (reference sequence). V lost 6 bases, J lost 3 bases, and 18 bases lay in between. The CDR3 bases are TGTGCCAGCAGCCAGATGCAGGGCAGCCACTACGAGCAGTACTTC. Residues: CASSQMQGSHYEQYF.

Here the CDR3 DNA reads TGTGCCAGCAGCTCATCCCCCGGGACTCCAAGGGGAGATACGCAGTATTTT. This gives the protein CASSSSPGTPRGDTQYF. The V call is TRBV7-2, the J call TRBJ2-3; D perhaps matches TRBD2 (6 bases). Germline-derived CDR1 and CDR2 are SGHTA and FQGNSA. The V and J ends lost 4 bases and 5 bases respectively, with 22 bases between them. The CDR3 is 17 residues long.

The CDR3 DNA sequence: TGTGCCAGCGGACCATCCACGGGGAACAATGAGCAGTTCTTC. Protein: CASGPSTGNNEQFF. This chain uses TRBV7-2 with TRBJ2-1; TRBD2 is a possible D gene (5 bases). The CDR3 contains 14 residues. V lost 8 bases, J lost 5 bases, and 16 bases lay in between. Germline values: CDR1 SGHTA, CDR2 FQGNSA.

This clone was counted only a few times. The V and J genes are TRBV5-1 and TRBJ2-2; 7 positions agree with TRBD1. The germline gives CDR1 SGHRS, CDR2 YFSETQ. Germline trimming cut 2 bases from V and 3 bases from J; bases unmatched to any gene: 4. The CDR3 is 15 residues long. CDR3 amino acids: CASSLQGIDTGELFF. The CDR3 bases are TGCGCCAGCAGCTTACAGGGGATTGACACCGGGGAGCTGTTTTTT. Based on the CDR3 plus reference TRBV5-1 and TRBJ2-2, the full variable domain is KAGVTQTPRYLIKTRGQQVTLSCSPISGHRSVSWYQQTPGQGLQFLFEYFSETQRNKGNFPGRFSGRQFSNSRSEMNVSTLELGDSALYLCASSLQGIDTGELFFGEGSRLTVL.

This clone was picked up one time. This chain uses TRBV5-6 with TRBJ2-7, with D perhaps matching TRBD1 (6 bases). CDR1 SGHDT and CDR2 YYEEEE come from the germline V gene. V was pared by 4 bases and J by 0 bases, with 11 bases between. This CDR3 is built from 14 residues. CDR3 in DNA: TGTGCCAGCAGCGGACAGACCATCTCCTACGAGCAGTACTTC. Amino acid sequence: CASSGQTISYEQYF. Looking up the rest from reference TRBV5-6 and TRBJ2-7 gives the full variable domain: DAGVTQSPTHLIKTRGQQVTLRCSPKSGHDTVSWYQQALGQGPQFIFQYYEEEERQRGNFPDRFSGHQFPNYSSELNVNALLLGDSALYLCASSGQTISYEQYFGPGTRLTVT.

This chain connects TRBV30 to TRBJ1-1; no definite D call. The CDR3 covers 11 residues. Trimming took 3 bases from V and 7 from J, leaving 9 bases between them. Germline V lookup: CDR1 GTSNPN, CDR2 SVGIG (reference sequence). Written as DNA, the CDR3 is TGTGCCTGGAGCTTTCATTATGAAGCTTTCTTT. The encoded protein is CAWSFHYEAFF.

As for this clone: The sample has other DNA sequences that encode this CDR3 too. The CDR3 nucleotides read TGTGCCAGCAGCTTAGGCAGGGGGCGAAATCAGCCCCAGCATTTT. Its translation: CASSLGRGRNQPQHF. V is TRBV7-9 and J is TRBJ1-5, with 8 bases aligning to TRBD1. Germline values: CDR1 SEHNR, CDR2 FQNEAQ (reference sequence). This CDR3 has 15 amino acids. Germline trimming cut 1 base from V and 4 bases from J; bases unmatched to any gene: 3. Variable domain in full (rest from reference TRBV7-9 and TRBJ1-5): DTGVSQNPRHKITKRGQNVTFRCDPISEHNRLYWYRQTLGQGPEFLTYFQNEAQLEKSRLLSDRFSAERPKGSFSTLEIQRTEQGDSAMYLCASSLGRGRNQPQHFGDGTRLSIL.

The chain joins TRBV6-5 to TRBJ1-2; D possibly corresponds to TRBD1 (5 bases). CDR1 MNHEY and CDR2 SVGAGI come from the germline V gene. The length of the CDR3 is 15 residues. V lost 6 bases to trimming and J lost 6 bases, with 20 bases between them. CDR3 sequence (DNA): TGTGCCAGCAGGGGACCCATTACAGGCTCGGATGGCTACACCTTC. It specifies CASRGPITGSDGYTF.

This clone was recorded only once. The CDR3 DNA follows: TGCGCCAGCAGCTTAGGCGCAGGGCAGTCCTACGAGCAGTACTTC. This sequence encodes CASSLGAGQSYEQYF. The chain uses TRBV5-1 and TRBJ2-7; tentative D call: TRBD1 (5 bases). V lost 2 bases and J lost 1, with 13 bases in between. The CDR3 totals 15 residues. Germline-derived CDR1 and CDR2 are SGHRS and YFSETQ.

The chain employs TRBV7-3 and TRBJ2-3, with D hard to call. Germline V lookup: CDR1 SGHTA, CDR2 FQGTGA. V gave up 2 bases and J gave up 2 bases, with 5 bases separating them. This CDR3 comprises 13 residues. The CDR3 DNA follows: TGTGCCAGCAGCTTAGATTACACAGATACGCAGTATTTT. Translation: CASSLDYTDTQYF. The whole variable domain, filled in from reference TRBV7-3 and TRBJ2-3, reads GAGVSQTPSNKVTEKGKYVELRCDPISGHTALYWYRQSLGQGPEFLIYFQGTGAADDSGLPNDRFFAVRPEGSVSTLKIQRTERGDSAVYLCASSLDYTDTQYFGPGTRLTVL.

The rearrangement joins TRBV5-8 to TRBJ1-5; tentatively, D is TRBD1 (5 bases). Germline V gene sequence: CDR1 SGHTS, CDR2 YDEGEE. Trimming shortened V by 4 bases and J by 2 bases, and 7 bases separated the two germline ends. This CDR3 spans 13 amino acids. The CDR3 protein is CASSPRGNQPQHF. The CDR3 DNA reads TGTGCCAGCAGCCCCAGGGGCAATCAGCCCCAGCATTTT.

This sequence joins TRBV18 and TRBJ2-7; 8 bases are shared with TRBD1. The CDR3 consists of 15 residues. The germline gives CDR1 KGHSH, CDR2 LQKENI. J gave up 7 bases and V 2 bases, and 10 bases lay outside the gene matches. The CDR3 reads CASSPNRGQGGEQYF. The CDR3 region has the DNA TGTGCCAGCTCACCAAACCGCGGACAGGGCGGGGAGCAGTACTTC.

V is TRBV7-9 and J is TRBJ1-4, with 8 nucleotides matching TRBD1. CDR3 length: 14 amino acids. CDR1 SEHNR and CDR2 FQNEAQ come from the germline V gene (reference sequence). J gave up 7 bases and V 5 bases, and 6 bases lay outside the gene matches. The CDR3, as DNA: TGTGCCAGCAGCCCCCGGACAGGGTTTGAAAAACTGTTTTTT. It translates to CASSPRTGFEKLFF.

The CDR3 nucleotides are TGTGCCAGCAGCTACCACGGAGATGAAAAACTGTTTTTT. It is translated as CASSYHGDEKLFF. The V call is TRBV11-2, the J call TRBJ1-4, with D uncertain. CDR3 length: 13 residues. Trimming took 4 bases from V and 6 from J, leaving 9 bases between them. CDR1 is SGHAT, CDR2 FQNNGV, per germline. The variable domain in full, completed from reference TRBV11-2 and TRBJ1-4, reads EAGVAQSPRYKIIEKRQSVAFWCNPISGHATLYWYQQILGQGPKLLIQFQNNGVVDDSQLPKDRFSAERLKGVDSTLKIQPAKLEDSAVYLCASSYHGDEKLFFGSGTQLSVL.

The chain recombines TRBV2 with TRBJ2-7; the D is unclear. Germline CDR1 SNHLY, CDR2 FYNNEI. The germline V and J ends were trimmed by 3 bases and 0 bases, with 0 bases remaining between them. This CDR3 is 11 amino acids long. The CDR3 reads CASSDSYEQYF. CDR3 bases: TGTGCCAGCAGTGACTCCTACGAGCAGTACTTC.

The chain carries TRBV18 and TRBJ2-7; 10 nucleotides agree with TRBD1. The germline V gene has CDR1 KGHSH and CDR2 LQKENI. With 3 bases clipped from V and 4 bases from J, the junction kept 3 bases outside the gene matches. CDR3 length: 14 amino acids. The CDR3 here is CASSPPGQGYEQYF. CDR3 nucleotide sequence: TGTGCCAGCTCACCGCCGGGACAGGGGTACGAGCAGTACTTC.

The chain employs TRBV19 and TRBJ2-7; tentative D call: TRBD2 (5 bases). The V gene's germline CDR1 is LNHDA and CDR2 SQIVND (reference sequence). The V end lost 2 bases, the J end lost 7 bases, and 12 bases lay between the germline ends. CDR3 size: 13 residues. The chain's CDR3 is CASSIREWGEQYF. The CDR3 DNA is TGTGCCAGTAGTATAAGGGAGTGGGGAGAGCAGTACTTC.

The chain joins TRBV9 to TRBJ1-1; weak D call: TRBD1 (5 bases). Germline CDR1 reads SGDLS; CDR2 reads YYNGEE. This CDR3 contains 15 residues. Trimming left V 4 bases short and J 1 base short, with 14 bases between. DNA of the CDR3: TGTGCCAGCAGCTCAGAGGTCACAGGGAACACTGAAGCTTTCTTT. It is translated as CASSSEVTGNTEAFF.